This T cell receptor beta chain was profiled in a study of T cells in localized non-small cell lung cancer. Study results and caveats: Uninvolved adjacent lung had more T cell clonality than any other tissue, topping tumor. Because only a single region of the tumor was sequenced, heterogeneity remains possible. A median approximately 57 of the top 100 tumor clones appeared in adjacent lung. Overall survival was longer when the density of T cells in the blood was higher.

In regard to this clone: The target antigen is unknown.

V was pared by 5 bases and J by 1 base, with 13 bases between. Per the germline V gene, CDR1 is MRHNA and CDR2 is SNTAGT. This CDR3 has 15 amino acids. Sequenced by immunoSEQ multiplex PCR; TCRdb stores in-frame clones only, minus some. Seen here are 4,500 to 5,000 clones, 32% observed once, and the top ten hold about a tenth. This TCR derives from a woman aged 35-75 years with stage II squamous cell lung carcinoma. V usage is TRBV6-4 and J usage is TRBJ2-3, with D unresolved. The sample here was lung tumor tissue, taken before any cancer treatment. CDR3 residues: CASSRTSGGTDTQYF. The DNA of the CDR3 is TGTGCCAGCAGTAGGACCAGTGGCGGCACAGATACGCAGTATTTT.